This T cell receptor beta chain is drawn from a study of shared clonotypes between healthy human individuals. Deep was the level at which the assay was run. Under the authors' procedure: Junction-only immunoSEQ data arrived without quality scores, meaning filtering differed. Using immunoSEQ multiplex PCR, the repertoire was profiled, and TCRdb retains in-frame clones only, with some absent. V, J and clone size derive from that table, while D and trimming were established from the DNA sequence. The data contain some 1,600,000 clones, roughly 98% of them singletons. Trimming took 2 bases from V and 4 from J, leaving 8 bases between them. Germline V gene lookup returns CDR1 SGHDN and CDR2 FVKESK. The CDR3 runs 13 residues.

The sample was naive CD4+ T cells sorted from blood. Subset specified: CD45RA+ positively selected. The TCR was taken from a young man in good health. This chain joins TRBV14 and TRBJ1-1, with D unclear. The CDR3 sequence is CASSQQVVTEAFF. The CDR3 region has the DNA TGTGCCAGCAGCCAACAGGTAGTCACTGAAGCTTTCTTT.